The clone carrying this TCR beta chain has a handful of counts. Its target is not known. This specimen comes from a study of spatial heterogeneity in lung cancer. Study-level findings and limits: Expanded tumor TCRs that were ubiquitous appeared in blood more at resection than follow-up.

The time point is: sample taken at primary tumor resection. In each case, whole RNA from tumor, nontumor lung or frozen PBMC was sequenced unsorted. The donors, about 74 patients with untreated early-stage non-small cell lung cancer, provided the samples. Germline CDR1 and CDR2: MDHEN and SYDVKM. The CDR3 runs to 15 residues. V lost 6 bases and J 2 bases, leaving 14 bases between the germline ends. TCRdb redid the calling of the 5' RACE reads with MiXCR, one entry per CDR3 protein. This sample carries 70,000 to 90,000 distinct CDR3 sequences, approximately 12% of them seen once, and the ten largest clones take 7.2%.

The material was PBMCs, obtained at surgery. The receptor was isolated from a male donor with early-stage non-small cell lung cancer. The chain has TRBV28 and TRBJ2-1; unclear D gene. The CDR3 loop reads CASSPPRGTYNEQFF. As DNA, the CDR3 is TGTGCCAGCAGCCCCCCTAGAGGCACCTACAATGAGCAGTTCTTC.